This TCR beta chain appears in the sequencing data of a study of T-cell reconstitution after alpha-beta-depleted transplantation in children (dated by TCRdb to 2016 to 2017). Notes on the research overall: Using TCR repertoire profiling, the study quantitatively followed how T-cell immune reconstitution unfolded in children after TCRalphabeta/CD19-depleted allogeneic hematopoietic cell transplantation. Broad study findings and their caveats: The apparently early recovery of alphabetaT-cell counts about two months after transplant reportedly depended on only several hundred rapidly expanded clones that came from non-depleted graft cells. Hyperexpanded clone frequencies declined over subsequent months; after one year, T-cell counts and TCRbeta diversity were mostly attributed to newly produced T cells. The high TCRbeta diversity at day 60 in some patients was ascribed to recipient T cells and intrathymic progenitors that had survived conditioning.

Per the germline V gene, SGHTA is the CDR1 and FQGNSA is the CDR2. V is pared back by 3 bases and J by 0 bases, with 12 bases lying between the germline termini. Including cysteine and phenylalanine, the CDR3 has 16 amino acids. This entry keeps only the CDR3 DNA: 48 bases, framed from base 1. In regard to this clonotype: There is no known antigen for this receptor. Base qualities are not recorded, but no much larger clone differs from it by a single base.

The intended sense of this specimen's treatment or condition label: allogeneic hematopoietic cell transplantation with graft depleted of TCRalphabeta T cells and CD19 B cells. Transplant recipients were children who received TCRalphabeta/CD19-depleted allogeneic hematopoietic cell grafts. The library came from PCR. TCRdb shows the sequencer as Illumina HiSeq 2500. TCR library preparation used molecular barcoding, with unique molecular identifiers applied to normalize quantification of the TCRbeta repertoire. The public reads were reprocessed in TCRdb via fastp at Q25 and MiXCR, keeping in-frame beta chains. Entries that share a CDR3 protein sequence are merged under the most common genes and DNA. For this sample the table gives 500,000 or so distinct CDR3 sequences, of which roughly an eighth were detected only once. Around 15% of the sample belongs to the ten largest clones.

The sequence was collected from a female patient younger than 10 who had a stem cell transplant for aplastic anemia, so the T cells may come from the graft donor. The material sequenced was PBMCs, mostly from graft donor cells, taken 180 days after TCRalphabeta/CD19-depleted stem cell transplant. The rearranged chain carries TRBV7-2 and TRBJ2-4; TRBD2 is a weak D gene call, 5 bases matching. The CDR3 in this case is CASSFTGTLAKNIQYF. The nucleotides are TGTGCCAGCAGCTTTACGGGAACCTTAGCCAAAAACATTCAGTACTTC.